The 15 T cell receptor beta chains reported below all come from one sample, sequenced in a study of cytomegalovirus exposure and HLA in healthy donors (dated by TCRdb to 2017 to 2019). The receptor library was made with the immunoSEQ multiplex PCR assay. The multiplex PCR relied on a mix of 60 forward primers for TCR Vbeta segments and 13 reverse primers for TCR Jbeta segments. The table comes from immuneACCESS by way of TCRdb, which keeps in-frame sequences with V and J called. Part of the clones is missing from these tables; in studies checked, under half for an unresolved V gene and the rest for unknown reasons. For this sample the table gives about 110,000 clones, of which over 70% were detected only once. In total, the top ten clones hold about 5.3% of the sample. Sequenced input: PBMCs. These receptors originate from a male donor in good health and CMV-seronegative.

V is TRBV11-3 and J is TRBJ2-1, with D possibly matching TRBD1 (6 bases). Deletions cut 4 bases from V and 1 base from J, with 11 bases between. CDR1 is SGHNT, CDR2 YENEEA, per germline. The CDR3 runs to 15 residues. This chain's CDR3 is CASSSTGWSYNEQFF. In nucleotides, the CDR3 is TGTGCCAGCAGCTCTACAGGGTGGTCCTACAATGAGCAGTTCTTC.

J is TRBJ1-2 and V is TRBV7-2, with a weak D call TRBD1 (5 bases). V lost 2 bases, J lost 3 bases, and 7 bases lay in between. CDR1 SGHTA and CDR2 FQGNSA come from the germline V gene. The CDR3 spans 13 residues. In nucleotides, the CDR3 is TGTGCCAGCAGCTTACAGGGTCACTATGGCTACACCTTC. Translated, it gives CASSLQGHYGYTF.

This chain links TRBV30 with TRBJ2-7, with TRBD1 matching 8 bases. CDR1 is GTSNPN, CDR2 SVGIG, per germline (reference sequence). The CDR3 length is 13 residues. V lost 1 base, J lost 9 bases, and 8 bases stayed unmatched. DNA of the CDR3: TGTGCCTGGAGTGCCAACAGGGGGATGGGGCAGTACTTC. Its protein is CAWSANRGMGQYF.

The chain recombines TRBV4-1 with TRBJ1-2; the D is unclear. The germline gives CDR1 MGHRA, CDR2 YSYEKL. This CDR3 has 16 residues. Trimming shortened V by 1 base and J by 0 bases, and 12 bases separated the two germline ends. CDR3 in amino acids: CASSQVAITTNYGYTF. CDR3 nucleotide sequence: TGCGCCAGCAGCCAAGTCGCTATTACCACTAACTATGGCTACACCTTC.

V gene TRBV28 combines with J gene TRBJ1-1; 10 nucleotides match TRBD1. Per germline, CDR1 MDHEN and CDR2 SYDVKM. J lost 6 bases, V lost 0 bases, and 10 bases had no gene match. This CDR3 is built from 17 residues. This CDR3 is CASSLWGGDRGLPEAFF. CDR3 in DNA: TGTGCCAGCAGTTTATGGGGTGGGGACAGGGGACTCCCTGAAGCTTTCTTT.

The CDR3 nucleotides are TGTGCCAGCAGCTTAGTCAGTCTCCTAGCCAAAAACATTCAGTACTTC. Its protein product is CASSLVSLLAKNIQYF. The genes are TRBV7-2 and TRBJ2-4; no clear D. In germline, CDR1 is SGHTA, CDR2 FQGNSA. CDR3 length: 16 residues. Trimming shortened V by 1 base and J by 0 bases, and 10 bases separated the two germline ends. Full variable domain (missing parts from reference TRBV7-2 and TRBJ2-4): GAGVSQSPSNKVTEKGKDVELRCDPISGHTALYWYRQSLGQGLEFLIYFQGNSAPDKSGLPSDRFSAERTGGSVSTLTIQRTQQEDSAVYLCASSLVSLLAKNIQYFGAGTRLSVL.

The CDR3 is CASSMTGSSYEQYF. The CDR3 DNA sequence: TGTGCCAGTAGCATGACAGGGAGCTCCTACGAGCAGTACTTC. The chain combines TRBV19 with TRBJ2-7, with TRBD1 matching 7 bases. The germline V gene has CDR1 LNHDA and CDR2 SQIVND (reference sequence). CDR3 length: 14 residues. V lost 6 bases and J lost 0; bases outside the gene matches: 5.

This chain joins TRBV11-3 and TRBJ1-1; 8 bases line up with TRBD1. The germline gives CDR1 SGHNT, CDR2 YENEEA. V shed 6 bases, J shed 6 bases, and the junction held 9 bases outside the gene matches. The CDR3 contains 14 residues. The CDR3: CASRGDRGGAEAFF. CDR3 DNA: TGTGCCAGCAGGGGAGACAGGGGAGGTGCTGAAGCTTTCTTT.

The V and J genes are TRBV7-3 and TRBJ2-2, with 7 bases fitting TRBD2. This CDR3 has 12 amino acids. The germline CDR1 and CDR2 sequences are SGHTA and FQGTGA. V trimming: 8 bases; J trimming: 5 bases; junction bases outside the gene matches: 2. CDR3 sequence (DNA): TGTGCCAGCGATAGCGGGACCGGGGAGCTGTTTTTT. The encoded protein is CASDSGTGELFF.

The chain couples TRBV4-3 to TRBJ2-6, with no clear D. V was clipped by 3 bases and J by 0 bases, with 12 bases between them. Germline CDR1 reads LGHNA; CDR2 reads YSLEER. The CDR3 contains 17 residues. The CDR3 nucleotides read TGCGCCAGCAGCCACAATAGTTTAGTCTCTGGGGCCAACGTCCTGACTTTC. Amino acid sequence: CASSHNSLVSGANVLTF.

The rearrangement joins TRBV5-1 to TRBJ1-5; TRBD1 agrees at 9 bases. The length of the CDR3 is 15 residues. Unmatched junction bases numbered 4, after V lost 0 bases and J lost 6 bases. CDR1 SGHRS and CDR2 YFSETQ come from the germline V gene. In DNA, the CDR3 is TGCGCCAGCAGCTTGGGGGACAGGGTGGGTCAGCCCCAGCATTTT. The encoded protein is CASSLGDRVGQPQHF.

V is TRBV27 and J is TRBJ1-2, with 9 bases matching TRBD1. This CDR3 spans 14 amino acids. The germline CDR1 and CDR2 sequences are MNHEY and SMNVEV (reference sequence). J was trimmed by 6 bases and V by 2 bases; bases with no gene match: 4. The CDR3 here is CASSLNRGRDGYTF. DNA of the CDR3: TGTGCCAGCAGTTTAAACAGGGGGCGAGATGGCTACACCTTC.

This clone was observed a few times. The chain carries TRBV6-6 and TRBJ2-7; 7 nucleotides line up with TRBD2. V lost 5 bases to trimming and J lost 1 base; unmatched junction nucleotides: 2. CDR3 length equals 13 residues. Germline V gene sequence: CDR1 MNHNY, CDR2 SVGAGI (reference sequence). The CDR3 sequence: CASSGGESYEQYF. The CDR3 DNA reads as TGTGCCAGCAGTGGGGGGGAGTCCTACGAGCAGTACTTC.

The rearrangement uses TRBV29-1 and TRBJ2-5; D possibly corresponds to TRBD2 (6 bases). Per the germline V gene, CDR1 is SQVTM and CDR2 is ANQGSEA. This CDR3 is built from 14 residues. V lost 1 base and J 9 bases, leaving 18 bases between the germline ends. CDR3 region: CSVEGRQKSGAQYF. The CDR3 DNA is TGCAGCGTTGAAGGAAGACAGAAGTCGGGGGCCCAGTACTTC. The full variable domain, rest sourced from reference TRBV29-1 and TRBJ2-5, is SAVISQKPSRDICQRGTSLTIQCQVDSQVTMMFWYRQQPGQSLTLIATANQGSEATYESGFVIDKFPISRPNLTFSTLTVSNMSPEDSSIYLCSVEGRQKSGAQYFGPGTRLLVL.

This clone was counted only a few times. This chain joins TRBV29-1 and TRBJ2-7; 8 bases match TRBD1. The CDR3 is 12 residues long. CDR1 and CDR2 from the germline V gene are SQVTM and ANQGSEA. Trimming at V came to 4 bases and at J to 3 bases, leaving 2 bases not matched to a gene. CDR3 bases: TGCAGCGTTGTCGGGACAGGCTACGAGCAGTACTTC. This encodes CSVVGTGYEQYF.